Listed below are T cell receptor beta chains from one sample, sequenced in a study of identical twins. From the 5' RACE reads, TCRdb called clonotypes with MiXCR, one entry per CDR3 protein. Of a few hundred thousand distinct CDR3 sequences listed, roughly 9% are singletons. Material for sequencing was naive T cells sorted from blood. These receptors originate from a woman aged 45-60 years in good health. Both conserved end residues are part of each CDR3. A D gene is named only where the DNA matches it firmly. The size of a clone is reported for some rows only, either as once, few or many, or as a class for expanded clones.

D,V,size,J,CDR3,DNA
.,TRBV10-3,many,TRBJ2-2,CAIGTLNTGELFF,TGTGCCATCGGGACTTTGAACACCGGGGAGCTGTTTTTT
.,TRBV11-2,few,TRBJ2-7,CASSSYRVVYEQYF,TGTGCCAGCAGCTCATACAGGGTGGTCTACGAGCAGTACTTC
.,TRBV12-5,.,TRBJ2-7,CASGTMGVYEQYF,TGTGCTAGTGGCACCATGGGCGTCTACGAGCAGTACTTC
TRBD2,TRBV4-2,.,TRBJ2-1,CASSQGLPTSGSRWFF,TGTGCCAGCAGCCAAGGGCTCCCTACTAGCGGGAGCCGATGGTTCTTC
.,TRBV19,.,TRBJ1-1,CASSISLNTEAFF,TGTGCCAGTAGTATATCGCTGAACACTGAAGCTTTCTTT
.,TRBV27,many,TRBJ2-5,CASIGPRETQYF,TGTGCCAGCATAGGCCCGAGGGAGACCCAGTACTTC
.,TRBV29-1,.,TRBJ2-2,CSVDDANTGELFF,TGCAGCGTTGATGATGCGAACACCGGGGAGCTGTTTTTT
.,TRBV5-1,many,TRBJ1-1,CASRAGENTEAFF,TGCGCCAGCAGGGCAGGGGAGAACACTGAAGCTTTCTTT
.,TRBV2,.,TRBJ2-1,CASTHRDRSYNEQFF,TGTGCCAGCACACACAGAGATCGGAGCTACAATGAGCAGTTCTTC
TRBD2,TRBV5-1,many,TRBJ2-5,CASSGYQTSGRVETQYF,TGCGCCAGCAGCGGATACCAGACTAGCGGGAGGGTAGAGACCCAGTACTTC
TRBD1,TRBV7-8,.,TRBJ2-7,CASRTFNRGNSSYEQYF,TGTGCCAGCAGGACATTTAACAGGGGTAACAGCTCCTACGAGCAGTACTTC
.,TRBV11-1,.,TRBJ2-1,CATARGYNEQFF,TGTGCCACCGCCAGGGGTTACAATGAGCAGTTCTTC
TRBD2,TRBV6-2/TRBV6-3,.,TRBJ2-1,CASSYSTSSEQFF,TGTGCCAGCAGTTACTCGACTAGCAGTGAGCAGTTCTTC
TRBD2,TRBV11-2,many,TRBJ2-2,CASSNRLAGAPNTGELFF,TGTGCCAGCAGCAACAGACTAGCGGGAGCGCCGAACACCGGGGAGCTGTTTTTT
TRBD2,TRBV3-1,many,TRBJ2-5,CASSQVTSGSQETQYF,TGTGCCAGCAGCCAAGTGACTAGCGGGAGTCAAGAGACCCAGTACTTC
.,TRBV2,.,TRBJ1-1,CASTLEDTEAFF,TGTGCCAGCACCCTGGAGGACACTGAAGCTTTCTTT
.,TRBV5-1,many,TRBJ1-1,CASSPTPRGTEAFF,TGCGCCAGCAGCCCCACCCCCCGGGGCACTGAAGCTTTCTTT